This passage covers 6 T cell receptor beta chains from one sample sequenced in a study of T cell repertoires in cytomegalovirus infection (dated by TCRdb to about 2019). Sequenced using an Illumina HiSeq 1500. Through fastp at Q25 and MiXCR, TCRdb rebuilt clones from the public reads, retaining in-frame beta chains. Duplicate CDR3 protein sequences are folded into a single record with the most common DNA and genes. Here the sample has a few hundred thousand distinct CDR3 sequences; roughly 46% occur a single time. The ten largest clones represent around 45% of the sample. Sample treatment or condition, as interpreted from the label and publication: in vitro stimulation with specific CMV peptide epitopes to enrich CMV-specific T cells. The antigens of these receptors remain unknown. The input for sequencing was cultured PBMCs, taken from culture after CMV antigen stimulation. The receptors were gathered from a human donor in good health (CMV status not recorded). Some clones in this sample may be carry-over from other donors' samples.

The chain joins TRBV19 to TRBJ1-5, with D hard to call. Per germline, CDR1 LNHDA and CDR2 SQIVND (reference sequence). This CDR3 spans 14 amino acids. V dropped 8 bases and J dropped 2 bases, with 13 bases sitting between them. DNA of the CDR3: TGTGCCAGTGAAGACCAAGCCGGCAATCAGCCCCAGCATTTT. Amino acid sequence: CASEDQAGNQPQHF.

This clonotype came up a few times. The chain employs TRBV7-9 and TRBJ2-7; D not certain. Germline V CDR1 and CDR2: SEHNR, FQNEAQ (reference sequence). The CDR3 is 13 amino acids. Between the trimmed V and J ends, which lost 3 bases and 4 bases, there was a span of 10 bases. This CDR3 reads CASSFAPGYEQYF. In nucleotides, the CDR3 is TGTGCCAGCAGCTTTGCCCCCGGATACGAGCAGTACTTC. Complete variable domain (other parts from reference TRBV7-9 and TRBJ2-7): DTGVSQNPRHKITKRGQNVTFRCDPISEHNRLYWYRQTLGQGPEFLTYFQNEAQLEKSRLLSDRFSAERPKGSFSTLEIQRTEQGDSAMYLCASSFAPGYEQYFGPGTRLTVT.

The V call is TRBV20-1, the J call TRBJ2-3, with D perhaps matching TRBD2 (6 bases). The V end lost 7 bases, the J end lost 4 bases, and 15 bases lay between the germline ends. Germline CDR1 reads DFQATT; CDR2 reads SNEGSKA (reference sequence). This CDR3 contains 13 residues. The CDR3: CSVRRGGADTQYF. In DNA, the CDR3 is TGCAGTGTAAGGCGGGGTGGGGCAGATACGCAGTATTTT.

Only a few counts were recorded for this clonotype. The rearrangement joins TRBV12-3 or TRBV12-4 to TRBJ1-1, with 10 bases aligning to TRBD1. Trimming took 8 bases from V and 0 from J; bases not matched to a gene: 9. CDR3 length: 16 amino acids. The CDR3 DNA follows: TGTGCCAGCGGTGGACAGGGGGTCGGGATGAACACTGAAGCTTTCTTT. Translating gives CASGGQGVGMNTEAFF.

The rearrangement links TRBV7-8 to TRBJ2-1; 10 bases agree with TRBD1. The CDR3 contains 19 residues. Germline trimming cut 2 bases from V and 2 bases from J; bases unmatched to any gene: 12. Germline CDR1 is SGHVS and CDR2 is FQNEAQ. DNA for the CDR3: TGTGCCAGCAGCTTAAAGCGGTGGGTGGGGACAGGGGCCTACAATGAGCAGTTCTTC. It translates to CASSLKRWVGTGAYNEQFF. The full variable domain, in which reference TRBV7-8 and TRBJ2-1 provide the parts outside the CDR3, is GAGVSQSPRYKVAKRGQDVALRCDPISGHVSLFWYQQALGQGPEFLTYFQNEAQLDKSGLPSDRFFAERPEGSVSTLKIQRTQQEDSAVYLCASSLKRWVGTGAYNEQFFGPGTRLTVL.

This clonotype was seen a few times. This chain connects TRBV12-3 or TRBV12-4 to TRBJ1-1; TRBD1 matches 7 bases. V was pared by 6 bases and J by 4 bases, with 8 bases of the junction left unmatched. This CDR3 has 14 amino acids. The CDR3 loop is CASRRGTVATEAFF. Here the CDR3 DNA reads TGTGCCAGCAGGCGAGGGACAGTGGCCACTGAAGCTTTCTTT.